Following are 19 T cell receptor beta chains from one sample sequenced in a study of blood T cell repertoires in COVID-19. Profiling relied on immunoSEQ multiplex PCR, and the TCRdb table lists in-frame clones only, not all of them. This table holds about 200,000 clones, roughly 73% found once. What was sequenced was peripheral blood. All receptors derive from a woman of 80 years or more with active or convalescent COVID-19.

The CDR3 loop is CASSLRRGNTEAFF. The CDR3 DNA follows: TGTGCCAGCAGTTTACGCAGGGGCAACACTGAAGCTTTCTTT. The chain uses TRBV6-5 and TRBJ1-1; D perhaps matches TRBD1 (6 bases). Trimming pared 4 bases from V and 2 bases from J, leaving 11 bases between. The CDR3 extends over 14 amino acids. Looked up from germline, CDR1 is MNHEY and CDR2 is SVGAGI.

The rearrangement joins TRBV7-8 to TRBJ1-3, with D maybe TRBD1 (5 bases). In germline, CDR1 is SGHVS, CDR2 FQNEAQ. The V and J ends lost 1 base and 2 bases respectively, with 12 bases between them. There are 16 residues in the CDR3. CDR3 region: CASSLGGGTTGNTIYF. CDR3 nucleotide sequence: TGTGCCAGCAGCTTAGGGGGGGGTACGACTGGAAACACCATATATTTT.

The chain has TRBV20-1 and TRBJ2-1, with TRBD2 matching over 11 bases. CDR1 DFQATT and CDR2 SNEGSKA come from the germline V gene (reference sequence). The CDR3 extends over 14 amino acids. V dropped 3 bases and J dropped 2; count of bases not matched to a gene: 0. Here the CDR3 reads CSASSGGAYNEQFF. The CDR3 coding sequence is TGCAGTGCTAGTAGCGGGGGGGCCTACAATGAGCAGTTCTTC.

V usage is TRBV5-4 and J usage is TRBJ2-7; 9 bases map to TRBD2. The germline gives CDR1 SGHNT, CDR2 YYREEE (reference sequence). The ends lost 0 bases at V and 6 bases at J; junction bases unmatched: 7. This CDR3 has 15 amino acids. CDR3 amino acids: CASSLVGRGGSEQYF. The CDR3 DNA follows: TGTGCCAGCAGCTTGGTCGGGCGGGGGGGCTCCGAGCAGTACTTC.

The V and J genes are TRBV19 and TRBJ1-2; 7 nucleotides match TRBD1. The length of the CDR3 is 14 residues. Trimming at V came to 4 bases and at J to 6 bases, leaving 8 bases not matched to a gene. CDR1 and CDR2 from the germline V gene are LNHDA and SQIVND (reference sequence). The CDR3 region is CASSTPGQPNGYTF. The CDR3 DNA sequence: TGTGCCAGTAGTACCCCGGGACAGCCGAATGGCTACACCTTC.

The chain employs TRBV5-4 and TRBJ2-2, with 7 bases fitting TRBD1. Germline V gene sequence: CDR1 SGHNT, CDR2 YYREEE (reference sequence). Trimming cost V 3 bases and J 2 bases; bases outside gene matches: 1. This CDR3 comprises 14 residues. The CDR3 nucleotides are TGTGCCAGCAGCTGGGACAGAAACACCGGGGAGCTGTTTTTT. It encodes CASSWDRNTGELFF.

This clone was counted a few times. V is TRBV28 and J is TRBJ2-5, with D possibly TRBD2 on 6 matching bases. Trimming cost V 10 bases and J 3 bases, with 12 bases left between them. Germline V lookup: CDR1 MDHEN, CDR2 SYDVKM. CDR3 length: 12 amino acids. CDR3 sequence: CATFSGKETQYF. The CDR3 DNA sequence: TGTGCCACATTTAGCGGAAAAGAGACCCAGTACTTC.

The chain couples TRBV7-2 to TRBJ2-5; 10 nucleotides align to TRBD2. This CDR3 has 15 residues. V trimming: 1 base; J trimming: 7 bases; junction bases outside the gene matches: 6. Germline V lookup: CDR1 SGHTA, CDR2 FQGNSA. CDR3 coding DNA: TGTGCCAGCAGCTTAGGGCCAGCGGGGGGGAGGACCCAGTACTTC. Encoded protein: CASSLGPAGGRTQYF.

This clone was counted a few times. The rearrangement uses TRBV5-1 and TRBJ1-2, with a possible D match to TRBD1 (6 bases). The V and J ends lost 4 bases and 4 bases respectively, with 14 bases between them. Germline V lookup: CDR1 SGHRS, CDR2 YFSETQ. The CDR3 sequence is 14 residues long. The CDR3 is CASSTGQRGYGYTF. DNA for the CDR3: TGCGCCAGCAGCACCGGACAGAGGGGCTATGGCTACACCTTC.

V gene TRBV2 combines with J gene TRBJ2-3, with 11 bases fitting TRBD2. The CDR3 sequence is 17 residues long. Germline V gene sequence: CDR1 SNHLY, CDR2 FYNNEI. Trimming at V came to 6 bases and at J to 1 base, leaving 9 bases not matched to a gene. The CDR3 nucleotides read TGTGCCAGCAGACCCTCGGCGGGACTAGCGGGCACAGATACGCAGTATTTT. It is translated as CASRPSAGLAGTDTQYF.

The chain couples TRBV3-1 (or the pseudogene TRBV3-2) to TRBJ1-6; 8 bases fit TRBD1. The CDR3 is 14 amino acids. J was trimmed by 4 bases and V by 5 bases; bases with no gene match: 1. In germline, CDR1 is LGHDT, CDR2 YNNKEL (reference sequence). CDR3 residues: CASSDRGYNSPLHF. The CDR3 DNA follows: TGTGCCAGCAGCGACAGGGGTTATAATTCACCCCTCCACTTT.

The rearrangement joins TRBV11-3 to TRBJ1-2, with TRBD1 identical over 8 bases. The germline CDR1 and CDR2 sequences are SGHNT and YENEEA. CDR3 size: 13 residues. V shed 3 bases, J shed 5 bases, and the junction held 2 bases outside the gene matches. Here the CDR3 DNA reads TGTGCCAGCAGCTTCACAGGGGGTTATGGCTACACCTTC. Encoded protein: CASSFTGGYGYTF.

The chain uses TRBV4-2 and TRBJ2-5; 11 nucleotides match TRBD2. In germline, CDR1 is LGHNA, CDR2 YNFKEQ. This CDR3 comprises 15 residues. After removal of 3 bases from V and 4 bases from J, the junction contained 4 bases not matched to a gene. CDR3 amino acids: CASSQVAGGRETQYF. CDR3 bases: TGTGCCAGCAGCCAGGTAGCGGGGGGGAGAGAGACCCAGTACTTC.

J is TRBJ2-1 and V is TRBV7-9; 12 nucleotides line up with TRBD1. This CDR3 has 16 residues. The trim removed 5 bases at V and 8 bases at J, leaving 10 bases unmatched. Per the germline V gene, CDR1 is SEHNR and CDR2 is FQNEAQ (reference sequence). The CDR3 region is CASSRTGTGGRDEQFF. In DNA, the CDR3 is TGTGCCAGCAGCCGGACCGGGACAGGGGGCAGGGATGAGCAGTTCTTC.

The chain couples TRBV11-1 to TRBJ2-1; 8 positions agree with TRBD1. Losses at the gene ends were 8 bases for V and 2 bases for J; bases not matched to a gene: 2. The CDR3 is made up of 13 amino acids. Germline-derived CDR1 and CDR2 are SGHAT and FQDESV (reference sequence). The CDR3 DNA is TGTGCCAGCGGACAGGGTCCCTACAATGAGCAGTTCTTC. Translation gives CASGQGPYNEQFF.

The V call is TRBV7-2, the J call TRBJ2-7, with 10 bases identical to TRBD2. The CDR3 has 15 residues. Germline CDR1 and CDR2: SGHTA and FQGNSA. The V segment lost 1 base and the J segment 6 bases; nucleotides outside the gene matches: 6. The CDR3: CASSLGASGGLEQYF. In DNA form, the CDR3 reads TGTGCCAGCAGCTTAGGGGCTAGCGGGGGACTCGAGCAGTACTTC.

This clone has a handful of counts. The chain employs TRBV7-9 and TRBJ2-2, with 7 nucleotides matching TRBD1. The CDR3 contains 14 residues. The ends lost 1 base at V and 7 bases at J; junction bases unmatched: 3. Germline V gene sequence: CDR1 SEHNR, CDR2 FQNEAQ (reference sequence). The CDR3 region is CASSLGDSIGELFF. The CDR3 DNA follows: TGTGCCAGCAGCTTAGGGGACAGTATCGGGGAGCTGTTTTTT.

The chain employs TRBV6-2 or TRBV6-3 and TRBJ2-7; D not resolved. The germline CDR1 and CDR2 sequences are MNHEY and SVGEGT. V lost 0 bases and J 3 bases, leaving 6 bases between the germline ends. This CDR3 spans 13 amino acids. CDR3 bases: TGTGCCAGCAGTTACTCTCGCAGCTACGAGCAGTACTTC. Translated, it gives CASSYSRSYEQYF.

This rearrangement joins TRBV6-1 to TRBJ1-2; 8 nucleotides match TRBD1. The CDR3 extends over 14 amino acids. Germline V CDR1 and CDR2: MNHNS, SASEGT. Trimming at V came to 2 bases and at J to 8 bases, leaving 7 bases not matched to a gene. CDR3 sequence (DNA): TGTGCCAGCAGTGAACATCCGGCAGGGGGCGGCTACACCTTC. This gives the protein CASSEHPAGGGYTF.